The rows below give T cell receptor beta chains drawn from one sample of a study of cytomegalovirus exposure and HLA in healthy donors. TCRdb's table, derived via immunoSEQ multiplex PCR, lists solely in-frame clones and lacks some. The table has hundreds of thousands of clones, roughly two thirds seen once. Sequencing was carried out using PBMCs. The receptors shown here come from a female donor in good health and CMV-seronegative. Each CDR3 is given with its conserved first and last residue. Each record gives: V gene, D gene, clone size, J gene, CDR3 protein, CDR3 DNA. The D gene is left open where the match is weak. For some rows the clone size is stated as once, few or many, or as a class when expanded; others skip it.

v_call: TRBV6-5
d_call: TRBD1
clone_size: -
j_call: TRBJ2-7
cdr3_aa: CASRGGTGPAYEQYF
cdr3_nt: TGTGCCAGCAGAGGTGGGACAGGGCCAGCCTACGAGCAGTACTTC

v_call: TRBV6-5
d_call: -
clone_size: -
j_call: TRBJ2-7
cdr3_aa: CASSRAGTSYEQYF
cdr3_nt: TGTGCCAGCAGTCGTGCCGGGACATCCTACGAGCAGTACTTC

v_call: TRBV28
d_call: TRBD1
clone_size: -
j_call: TRBJ2-7
cdr3_aa: CASSLGDREDEQYF
cdr3_nt: TGTGCCAGCAGTTTAGGGGACAGGGAGGACGAGCAGTACTTC

v_call: TRBV7-9
d_call: TRBD1
clone_size: -
j_call: TRBJ1-1
cdr3_aa: CSSSSRTGNTEAFF
cdr3_nt: TGTTCCAGCAGCTCTCGGACAGGGAACACTGAAGCTTTCTTT

v_call: TRBV7-6
d_call: -
clone_size: once
j_call: TRBJ2-7
cdr3_aa: CASSQTVVSSYEQYF
cdr3_nt: TGTGCCAGCAGTCAAACGGTGGTTAGCTCCTACGAGCAGTACTTC

v_call: TRBV6-1
d_call: -
clone_size: -
j_call: TRBJ2-7
cdr3_aa: CASSEILGTHYEQYF
cdr3_nt: TGTGCCAGCAGTGAAATTTTGGGCACGCACTACGAGCAGTACTTC

v_call: TRBV18
d_call: -
clone_size: -
j_call: TRBJ1-1
cdr3_aa: CASSPQKNTEAFF
cdr3_nt: TGTGCCAGCTCACCTCAGAAGAACACTGAAGCTTTCTTT

v_call: TRBV19
d_call: TRBD1
clone_size: once
j_call: TRBJ1-6
cdr3_aa: CASSIGDSFNSPLHF
cdr3_nt: TGTGCCAGTAGTATAGGGGACAGCTTTAATTCACCCCTCCACTTT

v_call: TRBV7-6
d_call: TRBD2
clone_size: -
j_call: TRBJ2-1
cdr3_aa: CASSFPSGSTSGRAGEQFF
cdr3_nt: TGTGCCAGCAGCTTCCCCTCCGGGTCGACTAGCGGGAGGGCCGGCGAGCAGTTCTTC

v_call: TRBV28
d_call: -
clone_size: -
j_call: TRBJ2-1
cdr3_aa: CASSSRPGTEQFF
cdr3_nt: TGTGCCAGCAGTTCCCGACCAGGCACTGAGCAGTTCTTC

v_call: TRBV18
d_call: TRBD1
clone_size: -
j_call: TRBJ1-5
cdr3_aa: CASSVSGTGVQPQHF
cdr3_nt: TGTGCCAGCTCAGTTTCCGGGACAGGAGTCCAGCCCCAGCATTTT

v_call: TRBV10-2
d_call: -
clone_size: -
j_call: TRBJ1-1
cdr3_aa: CASSRDTYTEAFF
cdr3_nt: TGCGCCAGCAGCCGCGACACCTACACTGAAGCTTTCTTT

v_call: TRBV14
d_call: -
clone_size: -
j_call: TRBJ2-7
cdr3_aa: CASSPHQGRGVYEQYF
cdr3_nt: TGTGCCAGCAGCCCCCACCAGGGGCGAGGGGTATACGAGCAGTACTTC

v_call: TRBV28
d_call: TRBD2
clone_size: few
j_call: TRBJ2-1
cdr3_aa: CASSFLAGHNEQFF
cdr3_nt: TGTGCCAGCAGTTTCCTAGCGGGGCACAATGAGCAGTTCTTC

v_call: TRBV11-3
d_call: TRBD1
clone_size: -
j_call: TRBJ2-2
cdr3_aa: CASSLTGANTGELFF
cdr3_nt: TGTGCCAGCAGCCTGACAGGGGCGAACACCGGGGAGCTGTTTTTT

v_call: TRBV28
d_call: -
clone_size: -
j_call: TRBJ2-1
cdr3_aa: CASSSPSYNEQFF
cdr3_nt: TGTGCCAGCAGTAGCCCCTCCTACAATGAGCAGTTCTTC

v_call: TRBV27
d_call: -
clone_size: -
j_call: TRBJ2-7
cdr3_aa: CASSPGGLMVGEQYF
cdr3_nt: TGTGCCAGCAGTCCGGGTGGCCTGATGGTAGGCGAGCAGTACTTC

v_call: TRBV7-9
d_call: TRBD1
clone_size: -
j_call: TRBJ2-1
cdr3_aa: CASSFYRGGGYNEQFF
cdr3_nt: TGTGCCAGCAGCTTTTATCGAGGGGGCGGTTACAATGAGCAGTTCTTC

v_call: TRBV11-2
d_call: TRBD1
clone_size: once
j_call: TRBJ2-7
cdr3_aa: CASTGTGVSYEQYF
cdr3_nt: TGTGCCAGCACCGGGACAGGGGTCTCCTACGAGCAGTACTTC

v_call: TRBV6-4
d_call: TRBD2
clone_size: once
j_call: TRBJ2-7
cdr3_aa: CASTLPGLLYSYEQYF
cdr3_nt: TGTGCCAGCACCCTTCCGGGACTACTATATTCCTACGAGCAGTACTTC

v_call: TRBV6-6
d_call: -
clone_size: -
j_call: TRBJ2-3
cdr3_aa: CASRERTSTDTQYF
cdr3_nt: TGTGCCAGCAGGGAAAGGACTAGCACAGATACGCAGTATTTT

v_call: TRBV19
d_call: -
clone_size: -
j_call: TRBJ1-2
cdr3_aa: CASKSDSGFVYGYTF
cdr3_nt: TGTGCCAGTAAGTCCGACTCCGGGTTCGTCTATGGCTACACCTTC